This T cell receptor (beta chain) was captured in a study of shared clonotypes between healthy human individuals. Study-level findings and limits: Clonotype sharing across a few donors was observed for 4% to 5.5% of naive CD4 clonotypes.

Germline CDR1 is GTSNPN and CDR2 is SVGIG (reference sequence). This CDR3 has 11 amino acids. Trimming cost V 2 bases and J 7 bases, with 8 bases left between them. The study ran the assay at deep level. The protocol was immunoSEQ multiplex PCR, while the TCRdb copy is restricted to in-frame clones and leaves out a portion. The sample contains around 1.1 million clones, roughly 80% of which appear only once. This clone was seen repeatedly, ten times or more. What it recognizes is unknown. The chain couples TRBV30 to TRBJ1-1; D gene unclear. The sequenced sample consisted of memory CD4+ T cells from PBMCs. Described subset: CD45RA-negative fraction. This TCR was recovered from a man in his late teens or twenties in good health. Some clones in this sample may be carry-over from other donors' samples. The CDR3 region has the DNA TGTGCCTGGAGTAGGGCGGGTGAAGCTTTCTTT. It codes for CAWSRAGEAFF.